This record looks at one T cell receptor beta chain sequence and its context. These data originate in a study of technical replicates of blood from a few donors. The assay was immunoSEQ multiplex PCR, and TCRdb's table has in-frame clones only and misses some. The table has fewer than 85,000 clones, over 90% seen once. The germline V and J ends were trimmed by 4 bases and 7 bases, with 16 bases remaining between them. Germline loops: CDR1 SNHLY, CDR2 FYNNEI. The CDR3 has 14 residues. The receptor was isolated from a human donor in good health. The chain uses TRBV2 and TRBJ1-2, with D unclear. Sequencing was performed on T cells isolated from PBMCs. CDR3 DNA: TGTGCCAGCAGTGCGGGCAGCCCTGGAGGTGGCTACACCTTC. It specifies CASSAGSPGGGYTF.